The 10 T cell receptor beta chains presented below share a single source sample, sequenced in a study of shared clonotypes between healthy human individuals. Assay: immunoSEQ multiplex PCR; the TCRdb copy retains only in-frame clones and omits some. The sample records 400,000 to 600,000 clones, roughly 95% being singletons. Source material: naive CD4+ T cells sorted from blood. Stated subset: CD45RA+ positively selected. The receptors derive from a young woman in good health.

This chain links TRBV28 with TRBJ1-1; no firm D call. Trimming cost V 2 bases and J 1 base, with 8 bases left between them. CDR3 length: 14 residues. Per the germline V gene, CDR1 is MDHEN and CDR2 is SYDVKM. CDR3 bases: TGTGCCAGCAGTTTAGTACGGCAGAACACTGAAGCTTTCTTT. Translation gives CASSLVRQNTEAFF.

This rearrangement joins TRBV28 to TRBJ2-7; 8 bases align to TRBD1. V trimming: 6 bases; J trimming: 4 bases; junction bases outside the gene matches: 11. The CDR3 has 15 residues. Germline V gene data show CDR1 as MDHEN and CDR2 as SYDVKM. The CDR3 loop reads CASRDQSGGRYEQYF. In nucleotides, the CDR3 is TGTGCCAGCAGGGATCAGTCAGGGGGCAGATACGAGCAGTACTTC.

V and J are TRBV19 and TRBJ1-1; no definite D call. From germline, CDR1 is LNHDA and CDR2 SQIVND (reference sequence). The CDR3 consists of 14 residues. Deletions cut 3 bases from V and 4 bases from J, with 12 bases between. In nucleotides, the CDR3 is TGTGCCAGTAGTATCGTCCCACCGGGCACTGAAGCTTTCTTT. Translated, it gives CASSIVPPGTEAFF.

This clone showed up just once. V usage is TRBV10-1 and J usage is TRBJ2-7; 10 nucleotides align to TRBD2. This CDR3 is built from 15 residues. V lost 3 bases to trimming and J lost 2 bases; unmatched junction nucleotides: 4. CDR1 and CDR2 (germline): WNHNN, SYGVQD (reference sequence). The CDR3 nucleotides are TGCGCCAGCAGTGACCGAACTAGCGGGACCTACGAGCAGTACTTC. Translation gives CASSDRTSGTYEQYF.

The chain couples TRBV5-4 to TRBJ2-3; possible D gene TRBD2, 5 bases. Germline CDR1 reads SGHNT; CDR2 reads YYREEE (reference sequence). The CDR3 covers 16 residues. Trimming took off 1 base at V and 3 bases at J, with 15 bases between the two ends. The CDR3 sequence: CASSLIGIPSTDTQYF. CDR3 in DNA: TGTGCCAGCAGCTTGATCGGGATCCCTAGTACAGATACGCAGTATTTT.

The genes are TRBV18 and TRBJ2-7; 9 bases are shared with TRBD1. In germline, CDR1 is KGHSH, CDR2 LQKENI. The length of the CDR3 is 14 residues. The J segment lost 5 bases and the V segment lost 2 bases, leaving 4 bases of the junction unmatched. CDR3 sequence reads: CASSPGQGSNEQYF. The CDR3 region has the DNA TGTGCCAGCTCACCAGGACAGGGGTCCAACGAGCAGTACTTC. The variable domain in full, with the rest retrieved from reference TRBV18 and TRBJ2-7, is NAGVMQNPRHLVRRRGQEARLRCSPMKGHSHVYWYRQLPEEGLKFMVYLQKENIIDESGMPKERFSAEFPKEGPSILRIQQVVRGDSAAYFCASSPGQGSNEQYFGPGTRLTVT.

The rearrangement uses TRBV4-2 and TRBJ1-4, with D unclear. CDR3 length: 14 residues. In germline, CDR1 is LGHNA, CDR2 YNFKEQ. With 1 base removed from V and 4 bases from J, the gap between germline ends came to 7 bases. The CDR3 sequence: CASSQGVGNEKLFF. In DNA, the CDR3 is TGTGCCAGCAGCCAAGGGGTCGGTAATGAAAAACTGTTTTTT.

V gene TRBV5-4 combines with J gene TRBJ2-2, with 8 bases that match TRBD2. The CDR3 has 17 residues. Germline V CDR1 and CDR2: SGHNT, YYREEE (reference sequence). V lost 3 bases, J lost 1 base, and 8 bases stayed unmatched. This CDR3 is CASSSRTSGVNTGELFF. The CDR3 DNA sequence: TGTGCCAGCAGCTCACGAACTAGCGGAGTGAACACCGGGGAGCTGTTTTTT.

This chain joins TRBV5-1 and TRBJ1-1; D gene ambiguous. This CDR3 is built from 15 residues. The ends were cut back, 1 base at V and 1 base at J, with 11 bases in the middle. The germline gives CDR1 SGHRS, CDR2 YFSETQ. The DNA of the CDR3 is TGCGCCAGCAGCTTGTTCACTGTTGAGAACACTGAAGCTTTCTTT. This gives the protein CASSLFTVENTEAFF.

V is TRBV28 and J is TRBJ1-1; D unclear. The CDR3 totals 14 residues. Per germline, CDR1 MDHEN and CDR2 SYDVKM. Trimming removed 2 bases at V and 7 bases at J, with 14 bases between. CDR3 DNA: TGTGCCAGCAGTTTACCCGGGGATGTGGTTGAAGCTTTCTTT. Its protein product is CASSLPGDVVEAFF.